Listed below are T cell receptor beta chains from one sample, sequenced in a study of pediatric ulcerative colitis. Clones were read by immunoSEQ multiplex PCR, and TCRdb kept only the in-frame ones, dropping some. The table shows about 35,000 clones, with approximately 78% occurring only once. The specimen sequenced was gut tissue. These receptors came from a boy younger than 18 with mild ulcerative colitis. Each CDR3 is given with its conserved first and last residue. D genes are given only for firm matches. Size values are once, few and many counts, or a class for expanded clones, and some rows have none.

>TRBJ1-6|TRBD1|NA|TRBV5-4
TGTGCCAGCAGCCCGGGGACAGCTTGGGATTCACCCCTCCACTTT
CASSPGTAWDSPLHF
>TRBJ1-1|TRBD1|NA|TRBV28
TGTGCCAGCACCTCCGAGACAGGGAGACTAGAAGCTTTCTTT
CASTSETGRLEAFF
>TRBJ2-2|NA|NA|TRBV5-1
TGCGCCAGCAGCTCCTTTTCGGGTCGTAACACCGGGGAGCTGTTTTTT
CASSSFSGRNTGELFF
>TRBJ1-3|TRBD1|NA|TRBV5-5
TGTGCCAGCAGCTCGACGGCCGGGACAGGATTTTTCTCTGGAAACACCATATATTTT
CASSSTAGTGFFSGNTIYF
>TRBJ1-4|NA|NA|TRBV7-9
TGTGCCAGCAGTCCCCCGGGCGAAAAACTGTTTTTT
CASSPPGEKLFF
>TRBJ2-7|TRBD1|NA|TRBV5-1
TGCGCCAGCAGCGCAGGACAGGGGTCACGATCCTACGAGCAGTACTTC
CASSAGQGSRSYEQYF
>TRBJ1-1|NA|NA|TRBV4-1
TGCGCCAGCAGCCAAGAGGGGGCGCTGGGCACTGAAGCTTTCTTT
CASSQEGALGTEAFF
>TRBJ2-7|NA|NA|TRBV30
TGTGCCTGGAGCGCGGATAGCCTAGGTTACGAGCAGTACTTC
CAWSADSLGYEQYF
>TRBJ2-3|TRBD2|NA|TRBV7-7
TGTGCCAGCAGCCCCCAGAGAGGGAGGGCCGGGACAGATACGCAGTATTTT
CASSPQRGRAGTDTQYF
>TRBJ1-1|NA|NA|TRBV5-1
TGCGCCAGCAGCCCCCCACGAGGGAACACTGAAGCTTTCTTT
CASSPPRGNTEAFF
>TRBJ1-1|NA|NA|TRBV19
TGTGCCAGTAGTATAGGTCGGGGGAGGAACACTGAAGCTTTCTTT
CASSIGRGRNTEAFF
>TRBJ2-2|NA|NA|TRBV5-6
TGTGCCAGCAGCTTGGCCCTAGCCCTACAGGACGGGGAGCTGTTTTTT
CASSLALALQDGELFF
>TRBJ1-2|NA|few|TRBV20-1
TGCAGTGCTAGCAACTATGGCTACACCTTC
CSASNYGYTF
>TRBJ2-7|NA|NA|TRBV5-1
TGCGCCAGCAGCTTGCGTGGGGGACGCTCCTACGAGCAGTACTTC
CASSLRGGRSYEQYF
>TRBJ2-7|NA|NA|TRBV19
TGTGCCAGTAGTATGGGGACGGCGGGGTACGAGCAGTACTTC
CASSMGTAGYEQYF
>TRBJ1-5|NA|once|TRBV19
TGTGCCAGTAGTATCCGGACACGGGCCCAGCATTTT
CASSIRTRAQHF
>TRBJ2-1|TRBD1|few|TRBV4-2
TGTGCCAGCAGCCAATTGGGACAGGGGGCCGACAATGAGCAGTTCTTC
CASSQLGQGADNEQFF
>TRBJ1-4|TRBD1|NA|TRBV6-1
TGTGCCAGCAGTGAAAGGACAGGGGTCTGGGAAAAACTGTTTTTT
CASSERTGVWEKLFF
>TRBJ1-2|NA|NA|TRBV5-1
TGCGCCAGCAGCTCGACAGGCTATGGCTACACCTTC
CASSSTGYGYTF
>TRBJ1-3|NA|NA|TRBV5-1
TGCGCCAGCAGCTTGGGTCCCGATAGCTCTGGAAACACCATATATTTT
CASSLGPDSSGNTIYF
>TRBJ1-1|NA|NA|TRBV4-1
TGCGCCAGCAGCCCCAGGGGTATGGCTGAAGCTTTCTTT
CASSPRGMAEAFF
>TRBJ2-2|NA|NA|TRBV7-9
TGTGCCAGCAGCTTAGCCGGGGTTACCGGGGAGCTGTTTTTT
CASSLAGVTGELFF
>TRBJ1-2|NA|NA|TRBV11-2
TGTGCCAGCAGCTTAGATCCCGTGGCCCCCTATGGCTACACCTTC
CASSLDPVAPYGYTF
>TRBJ2-1|TRBD2|NA|TRBV5-6
TGTGCCAGCAGCCCCCCGGGCGGGGGGGTGGGCAATGAGCAGTTCTTC
CASSPPGGGVGNEQFF
>TRBJ1-5|NA|NA|TRBV5-8
TGTGCCAGCAGCTTTGGGAGGAGGTATCAGCCCCAGCATTTT
CASSFGRRYQPQHF
>TRBJ2-7|NA|NA|TRBV5-1
TGCGCCAGCAGCTTGGTAGTTGGGGCATACGAGCAGTACTTC
CASSLVVGAYEQYF
>TRBJ2-5|TRBD2|NA|TRBV2
TGTGCCGGAAGCGGGGGGTCTGGTGAGACCCAGTACTTC
CAGSGGSGETQYF
>TRBJ1-5|NA|few|TRBV5-1
TGCGCCAGCAGCTTGGGAACAGGGCTAGGGCAGCCCCAGCATTTT
CASSLGTGLGQPQHF
>TRBJ1-3|NA|NA|TRBV7-9
TGTGCCAGCAGCGGTCAACACCTCCGCTCTGGAAACACCATATATTTT
CASSGQHLRSGNTIYF
>TRBJ2-5|TRBD1|NA|TRBV4-2
TGTGCCAGCAGCCAGGGAAGGGACAGGCAAGAGACCCAGTACTTC
CASSQGRDRQETQYF
>TRBJ2-1|NA|NA|TRBV9
TGTGCCAGCAGCCCCGACCCACAAGACCCCTACAATGAGCAGTTCTTC
CASSPDPQDPYNEQFF
>TRBJ1-5|NA|NA|TRBV6-1
TGTGCCAGCACCACAATCGGGCCCCAGCATTTT
CASTTIGPQHF
>TRBJ1-5|NA|NA|TRBV5-8
TGTGCCAGCAGCCCCCCGGGGGGCAGGCCCCAGCATTTT
CASSPPGGRPQHF
>TRBJ1-2|NA|NA|TRBV4-2
TGTGCCAGCAGCCAAGAGGGGTCGGGCAGGGTATACTATGGCTACACCTTC
CASSQEGSGRVYYGYTF
>TRBJ1-1|NA|NA|TRBV9
TGTGCCAGCAGCGTAGCTCAGGGGGAAGCTTTCTTT
CASSVAQGEAFF
>TRBJ2-1|TRBD1|NA|TRBV5-1
TGCGCCAGCCGGCAACTGACAGGGTTCAATGAGCAGTTCTTC
CASRQLTGFNEQFF
>TRBJ2-1|NA|NA|TRBV13
TGTGCCAGCAGCTTACAGGAGAATTATGAGCAGTTCTTC
CASSLQENYEQFF
>TRBJ1-2|NA|NA|TRBV14
TGTGCCAGCAGCCGCCCGACCTATGGCTACACCTTC
CASSRPTYGYTF
>TRBJ2-5|TRBD2|NA|TRBV10-3
TGTGCCATCTCAGACCCGACGGCGGGGGGAGAGACCCAGTACTTC
CAISDPTAGGETQYF
>TRBJ2-7|NA|NA|TRBV7-2
TGTGCCAGCAGCTTAGCGAGGGCGGCTCGGGAGCAGTACTTC
CASSLARAAREQYF
>TRBJ1-1|NA|NA|TRBV19
TGTGCCAGTAGTATTGAAGGGGGAATCAAGGCTTTCTTT
CASSIEGGIKAFF
>TRBJ1-6|TRBD1|NA|TRBV15
TGTGCCACCAGCCCCCGGACAGGGAATTCACCCCTCCACTTT
CATSPRTGNSPLHF